This T cell receptor beta chain derives from a study of blood T cell repertoires in COVID-19. CDR1 is LNHDA and CDR2 is SQIVND in the germline V gene (reference sequence). V lost 3 bases, J lost 6 bases, and 18 bases lay in between. The CDR3 sequence is 15 residues long. Sequencing was performed with immunoSEQ multiplex PCR; in TCRdb, only in-frame clones are kept and a portion is missing. The sample contains under 95,000 clones, approximately 85% of which appear only once. The source of this sequence is a human donor in a cohort sampled during active COVID-19. This chain uses TRBV19 with TRBJ2-7; tentative D call: TRBD1 (7 bases). Sequenced: peripheral blood. For the CDR3, the DNA is TGTGCCAGTAGTATGGGGGGTGAGACAGGGTTCGAGCAGTACTTC. Protein product: CASSMGGETGFEQYF.